This TCR beta chain was recovered during a study of blood T cell repertoires in COVID-19 (dated by TCRdb to the early 2020s). Regarding the research as a whole: Collaborator samples came from the United States, Italy and Spain and covered acute and convalescent phases of COVID-19. Where available, HLA class I and class II types were taken from metadata supplied by the sample provider and were not determined by assay-based typing. The prospective study material was composed of cDNA or gDNA derived from T cells, B-cell-depleted T cells, or PBMCs. Subjects who had been exposed to COVID-19, were actively infected with it, or had recovered from it provided the deeply sampled blood TCRbeta repertoires that made up the dataset. Samples were obtained from the ongoing ImmuneRACE study (first 160 participants) and from about 1,300 subjects provided by 6 global collaborators. A de-identified subject ID, COVID-19 status, age in years and sex were almost always included in the sample metadata. The repertoires were released in a freely available public database meant as a resource for research on the immune response to SARS-CoV-2. Study-wide conclusions, independent of this receptor: Clinical and demographic metadata were provided uncurated, with the amount varying by source and participant.

The immunoSEQ Assay, a bias-controlled multiplex PCR, was used to amplify TCRbeta CDR3 regions from genomic DNA. The study's processing was this. The number of nucleated cells in each sample was estimated by amplification of reference gene primers within the assay. To quantify the absolute abundance of each unique TCRbeta CDR3 rearrangement, sequence reads were collapsed and filtered. For each sample, productive Simpson clonality was calculated as the square root of Simpson's diversity index over productive rearrangements. Drawn from immuneACCESS, this table holds only the in-frame rearrangements with V and J called that TCRdb kept. Clones are partly lost; checked studies trace under half to an unresolved V gene and leave the rest unexplained. Clone size and V and J calls were adopted from that table, with D and trimming inferred from the DNA. The sample records over 120,000 clones, around 73% of which are singletons. Clones ranked in the top ten supply roughly 10% of the sample.

Each collaborating institution followed its own protocols to collect whole blood in K2EDTA tubes. For TCRbeta analysis, collaborators shipped samples as frozen whole blood, isolated PBMCs, or DNA extracted from either of those sample types. For CDR1 and CDR2, the germline V gene lists SGHVS and FQNEAQ. The CDR3 covers 16 residues, taking in both the cysteine and the phenylalanine. Only the CDR3 DNA stays, 48 bases, in frame from base 1. V loses 4 bases, J loses 5 bases, and the germline ends lie 20 bases apart. This clone was seen a few times. Its antigen remains unidentified. No much larger clone is present one base from it, and per-base qualities are unavailable.

The sequence derives from a woman in her forties or fifties with active or convalescent COVID-19. Sequencing was performed on peripheral blood. Recombination connected TRBV7-8 to TRBJ1-2; tentative D gene TRBD1, with 6 bases matching. The DNA sequence reads TGTGCCAGCAGCTACGGACAGCCCGCAGCTGGGTATGGCTACACCTTC. Its translation reads: CASSYGQPAAGYGYTF.